This T cell receptor (beta chain) was recovered during a study of cytomegalovirus exposure and HLA in healthy donors. Study details: Early on, a data release was issued that held 80 million to 90 million unique TCRs from HLA-typed donors.

Trimming took off 0 bases at V and 5 bases at J, with 18 bases between the two ends. In germline, CDR1 is SGHRS, CDR2 YFSETQ. This CDR3 contains 16 residues. The PCR made use of 60 Vbeta and 13 Jbeta primers. Sequenced by immunoSEQ multiplex PCR; TCRdb stores in-frame clones only, minus some. This table has 110,000 or so clones, 70% to 80% appearing once. The receptor's source is a man aged 50-59 years in good health and CMV-seropositive. The chain links TRBV5-1 to TRBJ2-7; D perhaps matches TRBD1 (6 bases). Sequencing was done on a sample of PBMCs. Here the CDR3 reads CASSLDGQGPTNEQYF. The CDR3 DNA follows: TGCGCCAGCAGCTTGGATGGGCAGGGGCCGACGAACGAGCAGTACTTC.